This TCR beta chain was captured by sequencing in a study of blood T cell repertoires in COVID-19 (dated by TCRdb to 2018 to 2021). Concerning the study at large: Collaborator samples came from the United States, Italy and Spain and covered acute and convalescent phases of COVID-19. HLA class I and class II types, where available, came from metadata supplied by the sample provider rather than from assay-based typing. Samples came from the ongoing ImmuneRACE study (first 160 participants) plus 1,254 subjects from 6 global collaborators. The sample metadata nearly always contained a de-identified subject ID, COVID-19 status, age in years and sex. Deeply sampled blood TCRbeta repertoires from subjects exposed to, actively infected with, or recovered from COVID-19 were included in the dataset. The material from the prospective study consisted of cDNA or gDNA derived from T cells, B-cell-depleted T cells, or PBMCs. A freely available public database, intended as a resource for researchers studying the immune response to SARS-CoV-2, is where the repertoires were released. What the research found in general, with its limitations: How much clinical and demographic metadata was included differed by source and by participant, and the metadata was provided uncurated.

Collaborating institutions collected whole blood in K2EDTA tubes following their own protocols. For TCRbeta analysis, collaborators shipped samples as frozen whole blood, isolated PBMCs, or DNA extracted from either of those sample types. The germline V gene gives CDR1 as SGHRS and CDR2 as YFSETQ. The CDR3 runs 16 residues from the cysteine to the phenylalanine. The read is trimmed to its CDR3 DNA, 48 bases read in frame from base 1. Relative to germline, V is missing 2 bases and J is missing 0 bases, with 2 bases of the junction outside any gene match. In its sample, this clone was seen once. Its target antigen remains unknown. Base qualities are not provided; no much larger clone lies one nucleotide away. TCRbeta CDR3 regions were amplified from genomic DNA by means of the immunoSEQ Assay, a bias-controlled multiplex PCR. As for the original processing: The number of nucleated cells in each sample was estimated from the amplification of reference gene primers within the assay. To quantify the absolute abundance of each unique TCRbeta CDR3 rearrangement, sequence reads were collapsed and filtered. For each sample, productive Simpson clonality was calculated by taking the square root of Simpson's diversity index across productive rearrangements. Imported from immuneACCESS, the table was reduced by TCRdb to in-frame sequences with V and J called. These copies leave out some clones; in studies compared against another copy, an unresolved V gene accounts for under half, and the cause of the remainder is not known. D and trimming come from the DNA, and the V and J calls and clone size come from that table. Across this sample there are 100,000 to 150,000 clones, with approximately 82% seen only once. About 4% of the sample is in the top ten clones.

The sequenced sample was peripheral blood. The TCR originated in a woman between 45 and 65 years old with acute or convalescent COVID-19. The rearranged chain carries TRBV5-1 and TRBJ2-1, and TRBD2 matches 10 of the central bases. DNA sequence: TGCGCCAGCAGCTTAGGACTAGCGGCCTCCTACAATGAGCAGTTCTTC. Translated, this is CASSLGLAASYNEQFF.